This TCR beta chain emerged from a study of control samples from healthy donors and cancer patients. In this sample, this clone turned up a few times. Distinct nucleotide sequences in the sample also encode this CDR3. Sequenced by immunoSEQ multiplex PCR; TCRdb stores in-frame clones only, minus some. The sample shows about 170,000 clones, approximately 86% of them seen only once. The specimen sequenced was blood. The TCR was taken from a woman aged 25 to 39 in good health.

CDR3 residues: CASSPGLTDTQYF. Here the CDR3 DNA reads TGTGCCAGCTCACCGGGCTTAACAGATACGCAGTATTTT. The rearrangement joins TRBV18 to TRBJ2-3, with D unclear. V gave up 3 bases and J gave up 3 bases, with 7 bases separating them. Germline-derived CDR1 and CDR2 are KGHSH and LQKENI. The CDR3 sequence is 13 residues long. Using reference TRBV18 and TRBJ2-3 for the parts outside the CDR3, the full variable domain is NAGVMQNPRHLVRRRGQEARLRCSPMKGHSHVYWYRQLPEEGLKFMVYLQKENIIDESGMPKERFSAEFPKEGPSILRIQQVVRGDSAAYFCASSPGLTDTQYFGPGTRLTVL.